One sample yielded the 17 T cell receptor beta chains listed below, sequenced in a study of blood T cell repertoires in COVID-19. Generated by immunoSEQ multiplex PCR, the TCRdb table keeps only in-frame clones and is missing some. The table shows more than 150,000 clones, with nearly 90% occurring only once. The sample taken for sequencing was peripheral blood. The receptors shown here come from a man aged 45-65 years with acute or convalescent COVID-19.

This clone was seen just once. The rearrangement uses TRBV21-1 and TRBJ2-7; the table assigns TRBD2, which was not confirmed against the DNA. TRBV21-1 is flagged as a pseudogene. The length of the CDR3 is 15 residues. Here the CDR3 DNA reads TGTGCCAGCAAAAAGTCAGGGAGGGCGGAGTACGAGCAGTACTTC. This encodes CASKKSGRAEYEQYF.

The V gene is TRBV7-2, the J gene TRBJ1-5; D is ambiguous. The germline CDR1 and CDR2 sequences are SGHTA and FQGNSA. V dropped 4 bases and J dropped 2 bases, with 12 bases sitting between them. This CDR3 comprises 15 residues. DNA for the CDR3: TGTGCCAGCAGCTCGACATATTCGCGCAATCAGCCCCAGCATTTT. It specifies CASSSTYSRNQPQHF.

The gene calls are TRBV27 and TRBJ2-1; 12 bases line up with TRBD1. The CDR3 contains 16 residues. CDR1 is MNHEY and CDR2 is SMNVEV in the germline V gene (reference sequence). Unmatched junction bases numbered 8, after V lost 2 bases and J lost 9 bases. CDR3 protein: CASSLVGTGGYSEQFF. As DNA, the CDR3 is TGTGCCAGCAGTTTAGTGGGGACAGGGGGCTATAGTGAGCAGTTCTTC.

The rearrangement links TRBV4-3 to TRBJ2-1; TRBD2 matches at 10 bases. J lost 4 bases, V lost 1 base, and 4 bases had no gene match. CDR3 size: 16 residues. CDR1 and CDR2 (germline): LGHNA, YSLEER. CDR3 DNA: TGCGCCAGCAGCCAAGGAGCTAGCGGGGGATACAATGAGCAGTTCTTC. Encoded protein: CASSQGASGGYNEQFF.

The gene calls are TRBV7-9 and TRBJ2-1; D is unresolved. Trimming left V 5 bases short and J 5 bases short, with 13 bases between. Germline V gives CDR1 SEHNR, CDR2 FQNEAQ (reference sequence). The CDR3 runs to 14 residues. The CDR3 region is CASSQGGLHNEQFF. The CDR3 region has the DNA TGTGCCAGCAGCCAAGGCGGCTTACACAATGAGCAGTTCTTC.

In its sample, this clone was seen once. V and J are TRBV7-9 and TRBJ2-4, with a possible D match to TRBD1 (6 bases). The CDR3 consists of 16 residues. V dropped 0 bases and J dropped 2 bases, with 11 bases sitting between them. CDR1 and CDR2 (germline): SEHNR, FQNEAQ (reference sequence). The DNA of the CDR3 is TGTGCCAGCAGCTTAGCCGTTGGGACAACCAAAAACATTCAGTACTTC. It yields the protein CASSLAVGTTKNIQYF.

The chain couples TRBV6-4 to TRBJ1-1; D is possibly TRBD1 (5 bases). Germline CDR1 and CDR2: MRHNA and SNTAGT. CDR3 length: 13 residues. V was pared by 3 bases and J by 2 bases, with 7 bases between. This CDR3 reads CASSDRGNTEAFF. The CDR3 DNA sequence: TGTGCCAGCAGTGATAGGGGTAACACTGAAGCTTTCTTT.

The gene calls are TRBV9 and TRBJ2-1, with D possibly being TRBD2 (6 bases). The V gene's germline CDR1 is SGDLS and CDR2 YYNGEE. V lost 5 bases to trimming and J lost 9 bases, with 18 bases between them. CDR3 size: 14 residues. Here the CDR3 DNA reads TGTGCCAGCAGGGGTCCTAGCGCCCCCAGTGAGCAGTTCTTC. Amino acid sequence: CASRGPSAPSEQFF.

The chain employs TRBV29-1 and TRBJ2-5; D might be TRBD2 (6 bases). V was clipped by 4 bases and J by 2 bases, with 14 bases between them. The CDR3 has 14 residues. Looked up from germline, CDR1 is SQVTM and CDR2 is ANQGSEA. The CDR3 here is CSVVPAGTQETQYF. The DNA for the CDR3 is TGCAGCGTTGTTCCAGCGGGTACACAAGAGACCCAGTACTTC. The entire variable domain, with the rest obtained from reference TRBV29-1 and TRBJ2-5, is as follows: SAVISQKPSRDICQRGTSLTIQCQVDSQVTMMFWYRQQPGQSLTLIATANQGSEATYESGFVIDKFPISRPNLTFSTLTVSNMSPEDSSIYLCSVVPAGTQETQYFGPGTRLLVL.

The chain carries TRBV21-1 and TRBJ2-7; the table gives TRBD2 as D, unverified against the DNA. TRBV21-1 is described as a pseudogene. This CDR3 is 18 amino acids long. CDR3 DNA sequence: TGTGCCAGCAGCAAAAGCCTGAGTGGAGCGGGGGGTACCTACGAGCAGTACGTC. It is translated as CASSKSLSGAGGTYEQYV.

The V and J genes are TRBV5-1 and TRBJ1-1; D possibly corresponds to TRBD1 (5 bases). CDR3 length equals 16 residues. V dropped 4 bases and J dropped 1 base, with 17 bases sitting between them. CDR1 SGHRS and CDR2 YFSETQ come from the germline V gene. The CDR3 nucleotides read TGCGCCAGCAGCCCGGAAGGGGTTTGGACGAACACTGAAGCTTTCTTT. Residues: CASSPEGVWTNTEAFF.

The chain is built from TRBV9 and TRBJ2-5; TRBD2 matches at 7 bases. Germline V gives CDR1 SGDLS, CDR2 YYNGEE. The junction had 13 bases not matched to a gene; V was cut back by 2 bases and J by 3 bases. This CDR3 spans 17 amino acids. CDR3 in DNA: TGTGCCAGCAGCGTTCGGCGGGGCGGGAGTGGAGAAGAGACCCAGTACTTC. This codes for CASSVRRGGSGEETQYF.

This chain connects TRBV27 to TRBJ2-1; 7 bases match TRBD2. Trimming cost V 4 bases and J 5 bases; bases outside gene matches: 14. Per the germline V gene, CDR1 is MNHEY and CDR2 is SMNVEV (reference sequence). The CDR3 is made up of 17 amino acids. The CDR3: CASSSTQTSLGNNEQFF. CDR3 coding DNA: TGTGCCAGCAGTTCCACCCAGACTAGCTTAGGCAACAATGAGCAGTTCTTC.

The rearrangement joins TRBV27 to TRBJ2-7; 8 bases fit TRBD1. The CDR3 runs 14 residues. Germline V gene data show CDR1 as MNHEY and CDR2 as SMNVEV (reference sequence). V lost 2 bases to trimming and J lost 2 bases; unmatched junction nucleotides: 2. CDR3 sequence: CASSLGQGAYEQYF. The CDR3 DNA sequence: TGTGCCAGCAGTTTAGGACAGGGAGCCTACGAGCAGTACTTC.

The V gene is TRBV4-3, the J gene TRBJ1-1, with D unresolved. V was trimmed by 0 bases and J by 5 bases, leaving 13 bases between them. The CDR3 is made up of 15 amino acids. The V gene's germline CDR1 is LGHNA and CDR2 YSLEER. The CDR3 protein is CASSQDVRGGTEAFF. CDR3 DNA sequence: TGCGCCAGCAGCCAAGATGTTAGAGGTGGGACTGAAGCTTTCTTT.

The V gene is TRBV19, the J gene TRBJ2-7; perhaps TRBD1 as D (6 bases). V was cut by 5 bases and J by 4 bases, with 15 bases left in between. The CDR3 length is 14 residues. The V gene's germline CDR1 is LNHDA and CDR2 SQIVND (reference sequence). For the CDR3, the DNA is TGTGCCAGTAGTGAACAGGGTGGATCTTACGAGCAGTACTTC. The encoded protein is CASSEQGGSYEQYF. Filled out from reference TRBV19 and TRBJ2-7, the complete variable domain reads DGGITQSPKYLFRKEGQNVTLSCEQNLNHDAMYWYRQDPGQGLRLIYYSQIVNDFQKGDIAEGYSVSREKKESFPLTVTSAQKNPTAFYLCASSEQGGSYEQYFGPGTRLTVT.

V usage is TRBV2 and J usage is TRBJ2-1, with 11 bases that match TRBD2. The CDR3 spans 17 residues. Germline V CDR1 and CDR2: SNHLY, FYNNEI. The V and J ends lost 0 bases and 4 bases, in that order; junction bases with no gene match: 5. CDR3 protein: CASSEARLAGLYNEQFF. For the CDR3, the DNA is TGTGCCAGCAGTGAAGCCCGACTAGCGGGGCTATACAATGAGCAGTTCTTC.